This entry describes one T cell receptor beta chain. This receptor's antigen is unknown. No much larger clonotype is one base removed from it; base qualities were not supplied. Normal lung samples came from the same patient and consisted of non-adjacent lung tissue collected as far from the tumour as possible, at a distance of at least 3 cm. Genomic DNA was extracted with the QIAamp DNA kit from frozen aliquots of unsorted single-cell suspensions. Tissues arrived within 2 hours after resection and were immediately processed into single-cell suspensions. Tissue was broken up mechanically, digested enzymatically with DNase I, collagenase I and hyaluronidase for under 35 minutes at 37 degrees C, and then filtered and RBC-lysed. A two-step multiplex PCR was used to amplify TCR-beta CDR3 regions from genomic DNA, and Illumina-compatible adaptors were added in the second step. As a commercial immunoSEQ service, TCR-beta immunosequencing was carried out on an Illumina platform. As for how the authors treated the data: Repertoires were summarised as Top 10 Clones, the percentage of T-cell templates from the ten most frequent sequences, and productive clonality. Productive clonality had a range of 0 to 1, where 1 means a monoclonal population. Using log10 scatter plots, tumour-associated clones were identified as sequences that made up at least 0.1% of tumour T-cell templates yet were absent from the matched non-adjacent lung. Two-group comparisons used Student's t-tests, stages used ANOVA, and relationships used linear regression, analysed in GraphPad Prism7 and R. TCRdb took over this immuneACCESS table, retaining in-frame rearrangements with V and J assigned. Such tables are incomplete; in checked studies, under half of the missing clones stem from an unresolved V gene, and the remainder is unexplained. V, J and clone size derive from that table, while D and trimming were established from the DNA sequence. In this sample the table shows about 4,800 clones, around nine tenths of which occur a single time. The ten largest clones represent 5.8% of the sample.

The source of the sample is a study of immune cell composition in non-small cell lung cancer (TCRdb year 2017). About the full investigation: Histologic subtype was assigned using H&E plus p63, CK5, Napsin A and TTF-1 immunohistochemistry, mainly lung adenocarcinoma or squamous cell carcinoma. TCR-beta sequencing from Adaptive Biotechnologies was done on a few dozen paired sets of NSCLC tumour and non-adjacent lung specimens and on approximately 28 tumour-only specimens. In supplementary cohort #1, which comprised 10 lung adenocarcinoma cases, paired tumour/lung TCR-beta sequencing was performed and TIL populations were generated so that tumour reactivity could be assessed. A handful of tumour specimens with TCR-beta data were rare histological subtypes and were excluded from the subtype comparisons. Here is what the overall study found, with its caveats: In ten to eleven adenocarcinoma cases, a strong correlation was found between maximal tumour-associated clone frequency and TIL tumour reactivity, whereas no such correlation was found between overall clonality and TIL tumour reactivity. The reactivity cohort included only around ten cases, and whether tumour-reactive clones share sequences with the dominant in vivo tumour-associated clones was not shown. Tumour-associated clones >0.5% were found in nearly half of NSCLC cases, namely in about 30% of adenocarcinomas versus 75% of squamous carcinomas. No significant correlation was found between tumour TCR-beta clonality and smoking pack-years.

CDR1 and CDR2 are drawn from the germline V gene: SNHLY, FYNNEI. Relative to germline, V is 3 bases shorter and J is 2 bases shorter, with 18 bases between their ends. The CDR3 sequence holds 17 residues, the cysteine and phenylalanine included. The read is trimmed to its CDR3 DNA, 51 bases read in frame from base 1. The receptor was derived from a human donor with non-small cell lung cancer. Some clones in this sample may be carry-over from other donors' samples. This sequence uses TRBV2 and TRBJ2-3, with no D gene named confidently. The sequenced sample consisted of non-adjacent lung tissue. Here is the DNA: TGTGCCAGCAGTGAGGTTTTCTCTACCCAACTCACAGATACGCAGTATTTT. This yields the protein CASSEVFSTQLTDTQYF.